Following are 8 T cell receptor beta chains from one sample sequenced in a study of blood T cell repertoires in COVID-19. Here immunoSEQ multiplex PCR was the method, and the copy in TCRdb shows in-frame clones only, minus some. The sample yields approximately 60,000 clones, about four fifths seen once. The material sequenced was peripheral blood. The receptors were gathered from a woman older than 75 with acute or convalescent COVID-19.

This chain connects TRBV28 to TRBJ1-2; 12 nucleotides match TRBD1. The junction had 5 bases not matched to a gene; V was cut back by 5 bases and J by 7 bases. CDR3 length: 14 residues. CDR1 is MDHEN and CDR2 is SYDVKM in the germline V gene. CDR3 nucleotide sequence: TGTGCCAGCAGTACCGGGACAGGGGGCCGTGGCTACACCTTC. This sequence encodes CASSTGTGGRGYTF.

V gene TRBV19 combines with J gene TRBJ1-5; D perhaps matches TRBD1 (6 bases). The CDR3 extends over 16 amino acids. Looked up from germline, CDR1 is LNHDA and CDR2 is SQIVND (reference sequence). V was shortened by 0 bases and J by 3 bases, with 12 bases between the two germline ends. In nucleotides, the CDR3 is TGTGCCAGTAGTATAGATACAGGGCGTCTCAATCAGCCCCAGCATTTT. It yields the protein CASSIDTGRLNQPQHF.

With regard to this clone: Other nucleotide sequences in the sample specify the same CDR3. The chain carries TRBV27 and TRBJ2-3, with TRBD1 identical over 9 bases. V dropped 7 bases and J dropped 3; count of bases not matched to a gene: 8. The CDR3 loop spans 15 amino acids. The V gene's germline CDR1 is MNHEY and CDR2 SMNVEV (reference sequence). The DNA of the CDR3 is TGTGCCAGCACCCCCCTTGGACAGGGGACAGATACGCAGTATTTT. It codes for CASTPLGQGTDTQYF.

Regarding this clone: The same CDR3 arises from other DNA sequences in this sample as well. The gene calls are TRBV7-2 and TRBJ2-7, with a weak D call TRBD1 (6 bases). Germline CDR1 reads SGHTA; CDR2 reads FQGNSA. V lost 1 base and J lost 4, with 8 bases in between. The CDR3 is 13 residues long. This CDR3 is CASSLVRGYEQYF. DNA for the CDR3: TGTGCCAGCAGCTTAGTCAGGGGTTACGAGCAGTACTTC.

The V call is TRBV10-2, the J call TRBJ2-3, with 7 nucleotides matching TRBD1. Germline CDR1 WSHSY, CDR2 SAAADI. Trimming took 3 bases from V and 4 from J; bases not matched to a gene: 4. The CDR3 consists of 14 residues. CDR3 bases: TGCGCCAGCAGTGACAGACAGGGCTCAGATACGCAGTATTTT. This translates into CASSDRQGSDTQYF.

The V call is TRBV5-6, the J call TRBJ1-2; TRBD1 matches 8 bases. The V gene's germline CDR1 is SGHDT and CDR2 YYEEEE. This CDR3 has 17 amino acids. Trimming took 4 bases from V and 3 from J; bases not matched to a gene: 14. The CDR3 coding sequence is TGTGCCAGCAGCCCGGACAGGGAGAGGGACCCAGACTATGGCTACACCTTC. Its translation: CASSPDRERDPDYGYTF.

The chain carries TRBV7-3 and TRBJ2-5; D is perhaps TRBD1 (5 bases). V was shortened by 0 bases and J by 5 bases, with 13 bases between the two germline ends. Germline values: CDR1 SGHTA, CDR2 FQGTGA. This CDR3 is 15 amino acids long. The CDR3, as DNA: TGTGCCAGCAGCTTAACAGGGGCATCAGGGGAGACCCAGTACTTC. Protein: CASSLTGASGETQYF.

CDR3 in DNA: TGTGCCAGCAGCCAAGCTCAGAACTATGGCTACACCTTC. Translated, it gives CASSQAQNYGYTF. This chain links TRBV14 with TRBJ1-2; unclear D gene. With 1 base removed from V and 2 bases from J, the gap between germline ends came to 5 bases. There are 13 residues in the CDR3. Germline V lookup: CDR1 SGHDN, CDR2 FVKESK.